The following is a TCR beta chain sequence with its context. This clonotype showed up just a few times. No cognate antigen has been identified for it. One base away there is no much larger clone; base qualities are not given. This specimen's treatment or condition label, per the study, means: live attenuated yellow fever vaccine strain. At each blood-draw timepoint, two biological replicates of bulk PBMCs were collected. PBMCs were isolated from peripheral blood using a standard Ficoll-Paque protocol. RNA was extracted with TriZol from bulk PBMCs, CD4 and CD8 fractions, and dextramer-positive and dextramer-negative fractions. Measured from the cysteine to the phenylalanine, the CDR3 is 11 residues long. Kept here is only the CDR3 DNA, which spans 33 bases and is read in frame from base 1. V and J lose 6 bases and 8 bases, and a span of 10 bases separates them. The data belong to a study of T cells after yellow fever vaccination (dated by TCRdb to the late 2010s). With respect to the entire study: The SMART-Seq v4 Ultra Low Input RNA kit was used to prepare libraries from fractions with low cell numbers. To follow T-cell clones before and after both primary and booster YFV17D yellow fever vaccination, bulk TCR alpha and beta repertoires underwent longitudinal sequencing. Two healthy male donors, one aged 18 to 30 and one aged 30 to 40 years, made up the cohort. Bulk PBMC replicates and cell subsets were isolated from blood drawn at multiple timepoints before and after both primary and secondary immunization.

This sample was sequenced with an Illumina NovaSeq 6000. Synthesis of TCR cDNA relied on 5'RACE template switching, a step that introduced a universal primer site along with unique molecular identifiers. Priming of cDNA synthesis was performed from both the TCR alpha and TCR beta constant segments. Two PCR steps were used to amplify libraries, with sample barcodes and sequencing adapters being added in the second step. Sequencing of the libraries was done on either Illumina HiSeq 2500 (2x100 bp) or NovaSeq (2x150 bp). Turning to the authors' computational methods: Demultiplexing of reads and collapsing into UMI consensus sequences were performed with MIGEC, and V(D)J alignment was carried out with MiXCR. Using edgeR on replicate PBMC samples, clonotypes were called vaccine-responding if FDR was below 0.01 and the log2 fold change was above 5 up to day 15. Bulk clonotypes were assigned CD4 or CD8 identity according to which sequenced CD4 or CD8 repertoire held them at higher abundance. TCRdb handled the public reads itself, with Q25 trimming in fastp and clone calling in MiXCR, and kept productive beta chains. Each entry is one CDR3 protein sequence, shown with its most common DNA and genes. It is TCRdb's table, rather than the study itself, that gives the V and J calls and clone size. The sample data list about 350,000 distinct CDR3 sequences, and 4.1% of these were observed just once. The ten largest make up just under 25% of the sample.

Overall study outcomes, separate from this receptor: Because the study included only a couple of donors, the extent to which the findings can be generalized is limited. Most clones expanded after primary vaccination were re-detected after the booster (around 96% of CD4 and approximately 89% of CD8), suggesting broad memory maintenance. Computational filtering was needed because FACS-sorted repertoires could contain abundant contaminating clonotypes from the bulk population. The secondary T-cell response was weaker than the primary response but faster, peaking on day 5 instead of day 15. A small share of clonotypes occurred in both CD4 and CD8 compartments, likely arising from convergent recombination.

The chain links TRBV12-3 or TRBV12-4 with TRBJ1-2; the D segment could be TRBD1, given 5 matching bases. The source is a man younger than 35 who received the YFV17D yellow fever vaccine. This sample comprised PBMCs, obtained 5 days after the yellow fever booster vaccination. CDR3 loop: CASRSGLGYTF. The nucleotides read TGTGCCAGCAGATCGGGGCTAGGCTACACCTTC.